This entry is about one T cell receptor beta chain. The antigen is unknown. This sample was taken from a study of cytomegalovirus exposure and HLA in healthy donors. Study results and limitations: Three CMV-associated chains were confirmed in vitro to be specific for CMV antigens.

The table came from immunoSEQ multiplex PCR; TCRdb's copy has only in-frame clones and leaves some out. The sample lists 200,000 to 250,000 clones, around nine tenths seen once, with less than 3% in the top ten. Sequenced sample: PBMCs. The TCR originated in a man aged 18 to 29 in good health and CMV-seronegative.

The CDR3 DNA reads as TGTGCCAGCAGTTCACCGGGACTAGCTGTCGGGGCCAACGTCCTGACTTTC. Its translation is CASSSPGLAVGANVLTF. The chain combines TRBV28 with TRBJ2-6; 9 nucleotides line up with TRBD2. CDR3 size: 17 residues. V trimming: 4 bases; J trimming: 4 bases; junction bases outside the gene matches: 8. The germline gives CDR1 MDHEN, CDR2 SYDVKM.